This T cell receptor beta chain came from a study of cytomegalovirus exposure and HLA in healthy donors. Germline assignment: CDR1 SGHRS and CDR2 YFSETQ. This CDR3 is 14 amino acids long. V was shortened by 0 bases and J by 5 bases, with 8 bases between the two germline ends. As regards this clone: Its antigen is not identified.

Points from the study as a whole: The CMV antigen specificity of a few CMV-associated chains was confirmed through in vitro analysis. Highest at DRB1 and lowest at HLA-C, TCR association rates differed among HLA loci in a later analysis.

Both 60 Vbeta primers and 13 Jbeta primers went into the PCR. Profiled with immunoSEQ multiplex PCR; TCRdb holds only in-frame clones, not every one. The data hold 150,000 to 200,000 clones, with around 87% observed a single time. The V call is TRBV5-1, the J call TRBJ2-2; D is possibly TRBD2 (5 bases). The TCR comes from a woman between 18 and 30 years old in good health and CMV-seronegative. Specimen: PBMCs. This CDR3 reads CASSLGSGTGELFF. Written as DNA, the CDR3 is TGCGCCAGCAGCTTGGGGTCGGGGACCGGGGAGCTGTTTTTT.